Presented here are 8 T cell receptor beta chains from one specimen sequenced in a study of T cells in women clearing cervical HPV infection (dated by TCRdb to 2016 to 2018). Library prep was done by the immunoSEQ multiplex PCR assay. Sourced from immuneACCESS, this table was stored by TCRdb with only in-frame sequences that have V and J called. A share of the clones is absent; for the studies checked, an unresolved V gene accounts for under half, and the remainder has no known explanation. This specimen's table enumerates about 22,000 clones. The leading ten clones occupy around 9.3% of the sample. Source material: blood buffy coat. The receptors were sampled from a woman between 18 and 70 years old with a cervical HPV16 infection that either progressed to CIN3+ or cleared (not recorded which).

A word on this clone: The CDR3 end lies 3 residues beyond the end of the read and is filled in from the germline J gene. This chain joins TRBV5-5 and TRBJ2-5, with 12 positions matching TRBD1. Germline CDR1 is SGHKS and CDR2 is YYEKEE (reference sequence). The CDR3 contains 15 residues. V was clipped by 3 bases and J by 5 bases; unmatched bases: 5. The CDR3 here is CASSYGTGGLETQYF. The CDR3 bases that were read are TGTGCCAGCAGCTATGGGACAGGGGGCTTGGAGACC.

In the case of this clone: The read comes to an end 3 residues before the CDR3 does, leaving the germline J gene to fill in the end. The chain uses TRBV5-1 and TRBJ2-3, with D possibly being TRBD1 (6 bases). Germline V CDR1 and CDR2: SGHRS, YFSETQ. V was pared by 0 bases and J by 0 bases, with 11 bases between. The length of the CDR3 is 16 residues. Incomplete CDR3 DNA: TGCGCCAGCAGCTTGGAGGGGGAAACTAGCACAGATACG. Translated, it gives CASSLEGETSTDT. The CDR3, in full, reads CASSLEGETSTDTQYF.

CDR3: CASSQGPGNIQYF. The sequenced CDR3 bases are TGTGCCAGCAGCCAAGGCCCGGGAAACATT. The chain combines TRBV14 with TRBJ2-4; D unresolved. Read sequence stops 3 residues before the CDR3 end, and the germline J gene provides the missing end. Germline CDR1 reads SGHDN; CDR2 reads FVKESK. The V end lost 1 base, the J end lost 6 bases, and 7 bases lay between the germline ends. The CDR3 has 13 amino acids.

Of note for this clone: Coverage ceases 3 residues before the CDR3 finishes, and the germline J gene fills in the end. The rearrangement joins TRBV7-9 to TRBJ2-2, with 7 positions matching TRBD2. The CDR3 contains 15 residues. V gave up 4 bases and J gave up 0 bases; unmatched junction bases: 2. The germline V gene has CDR1 SEHNR and CDR2 FQNEAQ (reference sequence). CDR3 DNA (partial): TGTGCCAGCAGCTCAGGACTAGCGAACACCGGGGAG. It codes for CASSSGLANTGE. Given in full, the CDR3 is CASSSGLANTGELFF.

On this clone itself: The read ends 3 residues early relative to the CDR3; the germline J gene fills the gap. V usage is TRBV20-1 and J usage is TRBJ2-1; TRBD2 aligns across 13 bases. This CDR3 spans 15 amino acids. The V segment lost 6 bases and the J segment 7 bases; nucleotides outside the gene matches: 9. Germline V CDR1 and CDR2: DFQATT, SNEGSKA (reference sequence). The CDR3 here is CSAPGLAGVGNEQFF. CDR3 DNA (partial): TGCAGTGCCCCAGGACTAGCGGGAGTGGGGAATGAG.

CDR3 sequence: CASSLGQAVGELFF. CDR3 DNA, as far as it was read: TGTGCCAGCAGCCTAGGACAGGCAGTCGGGGAG. The chain couples TRBV7-2 to TRBJ2-2; 7 bases fit TRBD1. With the read ending 3 residues before the CDR3 end, the germline J gene is used to fill in that end. Germline-derived CDR1 and CDR2 are SGHTA and FQGNSA. Germline trimming cut 5 bases from V and 7 bases from J; bases unmatched to any gene: 7. The CDR3 is 14 amino acids.

A remark on this clone: The sequence runs out 3 residues before the end of the CDR3; the remainder is reconstructed from the germline J gene. The chain joins TRBV6-2 or TRBV6-3 to TRBJ2-1; D gene ambiguous. V was pared by 4 bases and J by 8 bases, with 21 bases between. Germline V gene sequence: CDR1 MNHEY, CDR2 SVGEGT. CDR3 length: 16 residues. CDR3 DNA, as far as it was read: TGTGCCAGCAGTTCCCCGTTAGCTCCCGCCCAAGATGAG. Protein: CASSSPLAPAQDE. The whole CDR3 sequence reads CASSSPLAPAQDEQFF.

In regard to this clone: The sequence runs out 3 residues before the end of the CDR3; the remainder is reconstructed from the germline J gene. The genes are TRBV19 and TRBJ2-1; possibly TRBD2 for D (7 bases). Germline V CDR1 and CDR2: LNHDA, SQIVND (reference sequence). The V gene lost 1 base and the J gene lost 7 bases, with 23 bases spanning the gap. There are 18 residues in the CDR3. The CDR3 reads CASSIAEAVGGAWNEQFF. Incomplete CDR3 DNA: TGTGCCAGTAGTATAGCCGAGGCCGTAGGGGGGGCGTGGAATGAG. Looking up the rest from reference TRBV19 and TRBJ2-1 gives the full variable domain: DGGITQSPKYLFRKEGQNVTLSCEQNLNHDAMYWYRQDPGQGLRLIYYSQIVNDFQKGDIAEGYSVSREKKESFPLTVTSAQKNPTAFYLCASSIAEAVGGAWNEQFFGPGTRLTVL.